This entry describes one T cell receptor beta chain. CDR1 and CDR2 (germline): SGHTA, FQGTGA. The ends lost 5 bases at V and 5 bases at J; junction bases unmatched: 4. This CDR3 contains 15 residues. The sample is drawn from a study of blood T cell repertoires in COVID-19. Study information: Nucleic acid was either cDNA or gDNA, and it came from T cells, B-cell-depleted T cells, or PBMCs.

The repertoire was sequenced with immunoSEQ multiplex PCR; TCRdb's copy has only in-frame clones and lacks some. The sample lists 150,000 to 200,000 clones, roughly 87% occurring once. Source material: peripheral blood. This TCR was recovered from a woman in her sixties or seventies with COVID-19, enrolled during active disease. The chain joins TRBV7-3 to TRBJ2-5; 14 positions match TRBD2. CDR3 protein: CASSLGTSGSETQYF. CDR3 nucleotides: TGTGCCAGCAGCCTGGGGACTAGCGGGAGTGAGACCCAGTACTTC.